The 28 T cell receptor beta chains listed next were all sequenced from one sample in a study of PD-L1 blockade in urothelial cancer. Specified time point: peripheral blood 6 weeks after treatment start. TCRdb's copy holds only in-frame clones and misses some; the assay was immunoSEQ multiplex PCR. In the table there are roughly 120,000 clones, roughly 91% of which are singletons. Sequenced material: PBMCs, taken around atezolizumab (anti-PD-L1) treatment. The receptors were sampled from a man aged 55 to 69 with urothelial cancer.

The chain links TRBV5-1 to TRBJ1-2, with 7 bases identical to TRBD1. The length of the CDR3 is 15 residues. Germline V lookup: CDR1 SGHRS, CDR2 YFSETQ. With V trimmed by 1 base and J by 3 bases, 6 bases remained unmatched. For the CDR3, the DNA is TGCGCCAGCAGCTTGCCGGAAACAGGGGACTATGGCTACACCTTC. This sequence encodes CASSLPETGDYGYTF.

This chain links TRBV10-3 with TRBJ2-7; possibly TRBD2 for D (6 bases). CDR3 length: 14 amino acids. Germline CDR1 and CDR2: ENHRY and SYGVKD. V dropped 4 bases and J dropped 1 base, with 11 bases sitting between them. CDR3 DNA sequence: TGTGCCATCAGTGGAGGAGGGTTTTCCTACGAGCAGTACTTC. This encodes CAISGGGFSYEQYF.

This clone came up once. The genes are TRBV27 and TRBJ1-6; maybe TRBD1 (5 bases). Germline CDR1 MNHEY, CDR2 SMNVEV (reference sequence). This CDR3 is built from 15 residues. V gave up 1 base and J gave up 7 bases, with 11 bases separating them. Here the CDR3 reads CASSLFRGGNSPLHF. The CDR3 DNA is TGTGCCAGCAGTTTATTTAGGGGCGGCAATTCACCCCTCCACTTT.

The chain has TRBV19 and TRBJ2-7; TRBD1 matches at 9 bases. The V segment lost 2 bases and the J segment 4 bases; nucleotides outside the gene matches: 6. Germline V gene sequence: CDR1 LNHDA, CDR2 SQIVND (reference sequence). CDR3 size: 15 residues. In DNA form, the CDR3 reads TGTGCCAGTAGTATAAGGGACAGGGAGGGATACGAGCAGTACTTC. It is translated as CASSIRDREGYEQYF.

The V gene is TRBV10-1, the J gene TRBJ2-3; tentatively, D is TRBD1 (7 bases). The CDR3 length is 15 residues. V was shortened by 7 bases and J by 4 bases, with 18 bases between the two germline ends. Germline CDR1 is WNHNN and CDR2 is SYGVQD (reference sequence). CDR3: CASKPGGWGPDTQYF. In DNA, the CDR3 is TGCGCCAGCAAGCCAGGGGGGTGGGGCCCAGATACGCAGTATTTT.

To note about this clone: One end of the junction fails to match germline, which may point to a read error. Other nucleotide sequences from this sample produce the same CDR3. The chain uses TRBV29-1 and TRBJ1-2; TRBD1 matches 8 bases. Germline CDR1 is SQVTM and CDR2 is ANQGSEA. The CDR3 is 12 amino acids. The DNA for the CDR3 is TGCAGTGTTGAAGGGACAGGAGGTGGCTACACCTTC. Its translation: CSVEGTGGGYTF.

V usage is TRBV7-6 and J usage is TRBJ2-3; D is possibly TRBD2 (5 bases). Germline CDR1 reads SGHVS; CDR2 reads FNYEAQ. CDR3 length equals 15 residues. The germline V and J ends were trimmed by 2 bases and 3 bases, with 12 bases remaining between them. The CDR3 is CASSLNWERTDTQYF. The DNA of the CDR3 is TGTGCCAGCAGCTTAAATTGGGAGCGAACAGATACGCAGTATTTT.

The CDR3 here is CAGQKDRDPGPQHF. CDR3 nucleotides: TGTGCCGGGCAAAAGGACAGGGACCCGGGGCCCCAGCATTTT. The V call is TRBV6-1, the J call TRBJ1-5; TRBD1 aligns across 8 bases. With 11 bases clipped from V and 9 bases from J, the junction kept 15 bases outside the gene matches. Germline lookup yields CDR1 MNHNS and CDR2 SASEGT. The CDR3 is 14 residues long.

The chain couples TRBV4-3 to TRBJ1-4; the match to TRBD1 covers 10 bases. This CDR3 contains 18 residues. The germline gives CDR1 LGHNA, CDR2 YSLEER. V trimming: 4 bases; J trimming: 6 bases; junction bases outside the gene matches: 14. This chain's CDR3 is CASSLRHPSGTGDEKLFF. The CDR3, as DNA: TGCGCCAGCAGCCTACGCCATCCCTCCGGGACAGGGGATGAAAAACTGTTTTTT.

V is TRBV7-2 and J is TRBJ2-7; 7 positions match TRBD2. Germline-derived CDR1 and CDR2 are SGHTA and FQGNSA. This CDR3 has 14 amino acids. The V and J ends lost 4 bases and 0 bases, in that order; junction bases with no gene match: 3. CDR3: CASSSGLFSYEQYF. The CDR3 region has the DNA TGTGCCAGCAGCTCGGGACTATTCTCCTACGAGCAGTACTTC.

V usage is TRBV30 and J usage is TRBJ1-2; no reliable D call. CDR1 GTSNPN and CDR2 SVGIG come from the germline V gene (reference sequence). This CDR3 spans 12 amino acids. V lost 1 base, J lost 5 bases, and 8 bases lay in between. For the CDR3, the DNA is TGTGCCTGGAGTGGGCAGACATATGGCTACACCTTC. This codes for CAWSGQTYGYTF. Supplemented by reference TRBV30 and TRBJ1-2, the full variable domain reads SQTIHQWPATLVQPVGSPLSLECTVEGTSNPNLYWYRQAAGRGLQLLFYSVGIGQISSEVPQNLSASRPQDRQFILSSKKLLLSDSGFYLCAWSGQTYGYTFGSGTRLTVV.

This clone has just a few counts. The J gene is TRBJ2-1, the V gene TRBV5-4; 13 bases fit TRBD2. V dropped 4 bases and J dropped 9; count of bases not matched to a gene: 10. This CDR3 contains 16 residues. Germline CDR1 reads SGHNT; CDR2 reads YYREEE (reference sequence). The chain's CDR3 is CASSRITSGRAIEQFF. CDR3 bases: TGTGCCAGCAGCCGCATTACTAGCGGGAGGGCCATTGAGCAGTTCTTC.

This clone was observed a single time. The CDR3, as DNA: TGTGCCAGCAGTTTAGGAGGGTCGTATCAGCCCCAGCATTTT. This gives the protein CASSLGGSYQPQHF. V is TRBV28 and J is TRBJ1-5; no definite D call. The CDR3 sequence is 14 residues long. The germline V gene encodes CDR1 MDHEN and CDR2 SYDVKM. Trimming cost V 2 bases and J 5 bases, with 10 bases left between them.

DNA of the CDR3: TGCACCAGCAGCCAGTCAATTAGCGGGGCAGATACGCAGTATTTT. Translating gives CTSSQSISGADTQYF. This sequence joins TRBV1 and TRBJ2-3; TRBD2, the table's D call, lacks a check against the DNA. TRBV1 is an annotated pseudogene. The CDR3 sequence is 15 residues long.

V and J are TRBV7-8 and TRBJ2-1; tentative D call: TRBD2 (6 bases). The germline V gene has CDR1 SGHVS and CDR2 FQNEAQ. Between the trimmed V and J ends, which lost 9 bases and 6 bases, there was a span of 15 bases. The CDR3 totals 13 residues. The CDR3 bases are TGTGCCAGTCTGGGGGGAGCGGTCAATGAGCAGTTCTTC. Protein sequence: CASLGGAVNEQFF.

The chain carries TRBV9 and TRBJ2-1, with 12 positions matching TRBD2. This CDR3 region has 16 residues. J lost 5 bases, V lost 3 bases, and 6 bases had no gene match. CDR1 and CDR2 from the germline V gene are SGDLS and YYNGEE. In DNA, the CDR3 is TGTGCCAGCAGCGGATCGACTAGCGGGGGACACAATGAGCAGTTCTTC. Its protein is CASSGSTSGGHNEQFF.

CDR3 sequence reads: CASSFSLGQGSTNEQFF. The CDR3 DNA sequence: TGTGCCAGCAGTTTCTCCCTCGGACAGGGTTCTACCAATGAGCAGTTCTTC. The chain combines TRBV28 with TRBJ2-1, with 8 nucleotides matching TRBD1. CDR3 length equals 17 residues. Germline V gene data show CDR1 as MDHEN and CDR2 as SYDVKM. Trimming removed 3 bases from V and 6 bases from J; junction bases left unmatched: 13.

This clone was counted only a few times. V and J are TRBV29-1 and TRBJ2-5, with 7 nucleotides matching TRBD1. The CDR3 contains 13 residues. Per germline, CDR1 SQVTM and CDR2 ANQGSEA. With V trimmed by 4 bases and J by 5 bases, 7 bases remained unmatched. The CDR3: CSVVRQGRETQYF. Here the CDR3 DNA reads TGCAGCGTTGTCAGACAGGGTCGGGAGACCCAGTACTTC.

This clone showed up just once. The chain joins TRBV5-1 to TRBJ1-1, with 8 bases fitting TRBD1. Losses at the gene ends were 4 bases for V and 1 base for J; bases not matched to a gene: 3. The CDR3 has 14 residues. Per germline, CDR1 SGHRS and CDR2 YFSETQ. This chain's CDR3 is CASSDRGANTEAFF. As DNA, the CDR3 is TGCGCCAGCAGCGACAGGGGTGCGAACACTGAAGCTTTCTTT.

The chain employs TRBV10-1 and TRBJ2-3, with 7 bases matching TRBD2. J lost 1 base, V lost 0 bases, and 7 bases had no gene match. This CDR3 has 17 amino acids. Per the germline V gene, CDR1 is WNHNN and CDR2 is SYGVQD (reference sequence). The CDR3 nucleotides are TGCGCCAGCAGTGAGTCGGGGCTAGCGGCAGGCACAGATACGCAGTATTTT. The encoded protein is CASSESGLAAGTDTQYF.

The V call is TRBV6-5, the J call TRBJ2-4; 12 bases fit TRBD1. J lost 10 bases, V lost 0 bases, and 4 bases had no gene match. The CDR3 loop spans 15 amino acids. Germline V lookup: CDR1 MNHEY, CDR2 SVGAGI. In DNA form, the CDR3 reads TGTGCCAGCAGTTACTCTGGGACAGGGGGCGTTATTCAGTACTTC. This translates into CASSYSGTGGVIQYF.

J is TRBJ2-3 and V is TRBV27; TRBD2 aligns across 7 bases. Looked up from germline, CDR1 is MNHEY and CDR2 is SMNVEV (reference sequence). CDR3 size: 16 residues. Losses at the gene ends were 4 bases for V and 3 bases for J; bases not matched to a gene: 10. CDR3 loop: CASSSTGGMRTDTQYF. Written as DNA, the CDR3 is TGTGCCAGCAGTTCCACCGGGGGGATGAGAACAGATACGCAGTATTTT.

The rearrangement joins TRBV4-1 to TRBJ2-3; D gene ambiguous. This CDR3 comprises 14 residues. The V end was cut by 1 base, the J end by 0 bases, with 5 bases between. Looked up from germline, CDR1 is MGHRA and CDR2 is YSYEKL. The CDR3 bases are TGCGCCAGCAGCCAAGTGACTAGCACAGATACGCAGTATTTT. Translated: CASSQVTSTDTQYF.

The chain uses TRBV5-1 and TRBJ1-3; 7 bases align to TRBD1. The CDR3 has 14 amino acids. CDR1 is SGHRS, CDR2 YFSETQ, per germline. V lost 4 bases and J lost 2; bases outside the gene matches: 3. The CDR3 DNA sequence: TGCGCCAGCAGCATTCAGGGGGCTGGAAACACCATATATTTT. It is translated as CASSIQGAGNTIYF.

This chain links TRBV7-2 with TRBJ2-3; TRBD2 aligns across 13 bases. The CDR3 has 16 residues. Germline V CDR1 and CDR2: SGHTA, FQGNSA. Unmatched junction bases numbered 3, after V lost 5 bases and J lost 1 base. The CDR3 loop reads CASSTGTSGGTDTQYF. In DNA form, the CDR3 reads TGTGCCAGCAGCACCGGGACTAGCGGGGGCACAGATACGCAGTATTTT. The entire variable domain, with the rest obtained from reference TRBV7-2 and TRBJ2-3, is as follows: GAGVSQSPSNKVTEKGKDVELRCDPISGHTALYWYRQSLGQGLEFLIYFQGNSAPDKSGLPSDRFSAERTGGSVSTLTIQRTQQEDSAVYLCASSTGTSGGTDTQYFGPGTRLTVL.

A single count supports this clone. The gene calls are TRBV4-3 and TRBJ2-1; 9 bases are a match to TRBD1. Losses at the gene ends were 3 bases for V and 8 bases for J; bases not matched to a gene: 14. Germline V gene lookup returns CDR1 LGHNA and CDR2 YSLEER. The CDR3 runs 17 residues. In DNA, the CDR3 is TGCGCCAGCAGCCACGAGAGGACAGGGGCCTCTCGTTATGAGCAGTTCTTC. The encoded protein is CASSHERTGASRYEQFF.

V gene TRBV4-3 combines with J gene TRBJ2-7; possibly TRBD2 for D (6 bases). With 1 base removed from V and 3 bases from J, the gap between germline ends came to 7 bases. Per germline, CDR1 LGHNA and CDR2 YSLEER. The CDR3 extends over 13 amino acids. The CDR3 region is CASSQGGGYEQYF. The CDR3, as DNA: TGCGCCAGCAGCCAAGGGGGAGGCTACGAGCAGTACTTC.

The rearrangement links TRBV30 to TRBJ2-7, with 10 bases lining up with TRBD1. V gave up 4 bases and J gave up 6 bases; unmatched junction bases: 9. The germline V gene has CDR1 GTSNPN and CDR2 SVGIG (reference sequence). The CDR3 is 14 amino acids. The CDR3 is CAWTGDRGRSEQYF. CDR3 nucleotides: TGTGCCTGGACCGGGGACAGGGGAAGGTCCGAGCAGTACTTC.